This T cell receptor beta chain comes out of a study of cytomegalovirus exposure and HLA in healthy donors. CDR1 SGHVT and CDR2 SQSDAQ come from the germline V gene. V lost 2 bases to trimming and J lost 0 bases; unmatched junction nucleotides: 13. This CDR3 has 20 amino acids. PCR primers comprised 60 Vbeta and 13 Jbeta primers. TCRdb keeps only in-frame clones here, not all; method: immunoSEQ multiplex PCR. The sample includes some 130,000 clones, roughly 77% of them seen just once. Sampled while nominally healthy, donors likely had unrecorded immune exposures. This chain links TRBV7-4 with TRBJ1-4; the match to TRBD1 covers 9 bases. This clonotype was obtained from a man aged 25-40 years in good health. Sequencing was done on a sample of PBMCs. CDR3 protein: CASSLTFSGTGLATNEKLFF. The CDR3 DNA is TGTGCCAGCAGCTTAACCTTTTCCGGGACAGGGCTGGCAACTAATGAAAAACTGTTTTTT.